Presented here are 8 T cell receptor beta chains from one specimen sequenced in a study of human T cells and chemical hapten exposure. Regarding time point: patch test 2, 6 weeks after DPC sensitization. The treatment: therapeutic diphenylcyclopropenone sensitization with weekly scalp DPC. In TCRdb, the RACE reads were re-called with MiXCR into one record per CDR3 protein. The table has tens of thousands of distinct CDR3 sequences, approximately 6.6% seen once. The material sequenced was whole blood, taken in connection with sensitization to the hapten diphenylcyclopropenone (DPC). The receptor set was obtained from a young woman with alopecia areata. Some clones in this sample may be carry-over from other donors' samples.

This clonotype was detected many times. The CDR3 reads CASSLFARVNTEAFF. CDR3 nucleotide sequence: TGTGCCAGCAGCTTATTTGCCAGGGTGAACACTGAAGCTTTCTTT. The chain links TRBV7-2 to TRBJ1-1; perhaps TRBD1 as D (5 bases). V lost 2 bases and J lost 0, with 10 bases in between. The CDR3 totals 15 residues. Germline V gives CDR1 SGHTA, CDR2 FQGNSA.

The chain has TRBV19 and TRBJ2-7, with no clear D. The CDR3 sequence is 14 residues long. CDR1 LNHDA and CDR2 SQIVND come from the germline V gene (reference sequence). The V end was cut by 7 bases, the J end by 0 bases, with 13 bases between. Here the CDR3 DNA reads TGTGCCAGTAAACCCGGGCCCAACTCCTACGAGCAGTACTTC. This encodes CASKPGPNSYEQYF.

This clonotype has a count of ten or more. CDR3 bases: TGTGCCAGCAGCCCTAACCTGGACAGGGGGGAGACCCAGTACTTC. Amino acid sequence: CASSPNLDRGETQYF. J is TRBJ2-5 and V is TRBV13, with 10 bases identical to TRBD1. CDR3 length: 15 residues. V lost 5 bases and J lost 5; bases outside the gene matches: 8. The germline V gene encodes CDR1 PRHDT and CDR2 FYEKMQ (reference sequence).

The chain is built from TRBV5-4 and TRBJ2-1; TRBD1 matches 9 bases. Germline V gene lookup returns CDR1 SGHNT and CDR2 YYREEE (reference sequence). Trimming took 0 bases from V and 6 from J; bases not matched to a gene: 7. This CDR3 is 16 amino acids long. The CDR3 nucleotides read TGTGCCAGCAGCTTGGACACGGGACAGGGCCGCAATGAGCAGTTCTTC. It translates to CASSLDTGQGRNEQFF.

This rearrangement joins TRBV18 to TRBJ2-3, with D uncertain. CDR3 size: 15 residues. V was shortened by 3 bases and J by 6 bases, with 16 bases between the two germline ends. Germline V lookup: CDR1 KGHSH, CDR2 LQKENI. CDR3: CASSPQGQVSDTQYF. CDR3 coding DNA: TGTGCCAGCTCACCCCAAGGGCAGGTTTCGGATACGCAGTATTTT.

This clonotype was counted at least ten times. The chain joins TRBV7-3 to TRBJ2-7; 8 nucleotides align to TRBD2. With V trimmed by 3 bases and J by 3 bases, 19 bases remained unmatched. This CDR3 spans 19 amino acids. CDR1 SGHTA and CDR2 FQGTGA come from the germline V gene. CDR3 sequence: CASSFILNHPRGGFYEQYF. CDR3 DNA sequence: TGTGCCAGCAGCTTTATACTTAATCACCCTCGGGGGGGGTTCTACGAGCAGTACTTC.

This clonotype was detected ten times or more. J is TRBJ2-7 and V is TRBV12-3 or TRBV12-4; 9 bases match TRBD1. The CDR3 is 14 amino acids. The trim removed 6 bases at V and 5 bases at J, leaving 8 bases unmatched. The chain's CDR3 is CASSSRTGAHEQYF. In DNA form, the CDR3 reads TGTGCCAGCAGCTCTCGGACAGGGGCCCACGAGCAGTACTTC.

The chain combines TRBV30 with TRBJ1-5; D uncertain. Germline-derived CDR1 and CDR2 are GTSNPN and SVGIG (reference sequence). V lost 5 bases and J lost 6, with 14 bases in between. The CDR3 runs 13 residues. The CDR3 sequence is CAWSGQGTQPQHF. CDR3 DNA sequence: TGTGCCTGGTCCGGCCAAGGAACTCAGCCCCAGCATTTT. Using reference TRBV30 and TRBJ1-5 for the parts outside the CDR3, the full variable domain is SQTIHQWPATLVQPVGSPLSLECTVEGTSNPNLYWYRQAAGRGLQLLFYSVGIGQISSEVPQNLSASRPQDRQFILSSKKLLLSDSGFYLCAWSGQGTQPQHFGDGTRLSIL.